This TCR beta chain originates from a study of T cells in Graves' hyperthyroidism and ophthalmopathy. Per the germline V gene, CDR1 is SGHRS and CDR2 is YFSETQ. The V gene lost 0 bases and the J gene lost 7 bases, with 8 bases spanning the gap. The CDR3 covers 13 residues. Amplified TCR beta CDR3 regions came from RNA transcripts. HTBI primers drove first-round RT-PCR of the TCR CDR3. In TCRdb, the multiplex PCR reads were re-called with MiXCR into one record per CDR3 protein. The sample has hundreds of thousands of distinct CDR3 sequences, about 24% seen once. 10 ml fresh peripheral blood yielded the PBMCs. This clonotype was observed many times.

This TCR derives from a woman under 40 with Graves' ophthalmopathy. Input material: blood. The rearrangement joins TRBV5-1 to TRBJ2-1, with a weak D call TRBD1 (5 bases). Here the CDR3 reads CASSLGQLNEQFF. For the CDR3, the DNA is TGCGCCAGCAGCTTGGGACAGTTAAATGAGCAGTTCTTC. The full variable domain, rest sourced from reference TRBV5-1 and TRBJ2-1, is KAGVTQTPRYLIKTRGQQVTLSCSPISGHRSVSWYQQTPGQGLQFLFEYFSETQRNKGNFPGRFSGRQFSNSRSEMNVSTLELGDSALYLCASSLGQLNEQFFGPGTRLTVL.